The clone carrying this TCR beta chain came up a few times. Its antigen is still unknown. TCRdb fed the reads into MiXCR, producing one record per CDR3 protein. The table has about 140,000 distinct CDR3 sequences, about 6.1% seen once. Germline loops: CDR1 ENHRY, CDR2 SYGVKD. There are 12 residues in the CDR3. J was trimmed by 5 bases and V by 6 bases; bases with no gene match: 0. The data were obtained in a study of T cell repertoires in cytomegalovirus infection. Overall study: Evidence of both CMV infection and a matching HLA type came from public TCR beta signatures.

Study results and limitations: Individuals carrying CMV plus the relevant HLA were identified by cumulative frequency of public TCR beta families. Ex vivo, HLA-C-restricted CMV-specific TCR beta clonotypes prevailed over the rest of the response.

The material sequenced was PBMCs. The V gene is TRBV10-3, the J gene TRBJ1-1; TRBD1 aligns across 10 bases. The receptor was derived from a human donor in good health (CMV status not recorded). Some clones in this sample may be carry-over from other donors' samples. CDR3 in amino acids: CAIRGQGTEAFF. CDR3 sequence (DNA): TGTGCCATCAGGGGACAGGGGACTGAAGCTTTCTTT.